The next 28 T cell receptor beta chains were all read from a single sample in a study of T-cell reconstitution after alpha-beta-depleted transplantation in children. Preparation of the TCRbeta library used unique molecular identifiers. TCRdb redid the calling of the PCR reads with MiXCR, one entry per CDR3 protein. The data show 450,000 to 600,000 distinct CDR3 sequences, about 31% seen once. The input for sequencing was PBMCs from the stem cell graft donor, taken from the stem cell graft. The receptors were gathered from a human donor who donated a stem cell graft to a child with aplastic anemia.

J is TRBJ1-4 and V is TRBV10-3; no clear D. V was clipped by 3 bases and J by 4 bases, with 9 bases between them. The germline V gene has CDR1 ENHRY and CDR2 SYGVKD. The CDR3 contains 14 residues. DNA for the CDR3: TGTGCCATCAGTGAAAATAGAATTAATGAAAAACTGTTTTTT. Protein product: CAISENRINEKLFF.

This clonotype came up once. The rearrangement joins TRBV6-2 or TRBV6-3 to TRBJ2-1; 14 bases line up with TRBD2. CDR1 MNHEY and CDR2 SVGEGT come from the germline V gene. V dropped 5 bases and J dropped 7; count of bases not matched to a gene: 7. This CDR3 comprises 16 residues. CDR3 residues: CASSKGLAGGDNEQFF. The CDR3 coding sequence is TGTGCCAGCAGTAAAGGACTAGCGGGAGGTGATAATGAGCAGTTCTTC.

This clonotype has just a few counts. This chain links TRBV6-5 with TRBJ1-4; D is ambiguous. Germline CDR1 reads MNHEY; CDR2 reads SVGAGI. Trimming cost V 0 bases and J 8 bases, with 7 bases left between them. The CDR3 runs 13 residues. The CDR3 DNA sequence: TGTGCCAGCAGTTACTCGGCTCCCGAAAAACTGTTTTTT. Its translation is CASSYSAPEKLFF.

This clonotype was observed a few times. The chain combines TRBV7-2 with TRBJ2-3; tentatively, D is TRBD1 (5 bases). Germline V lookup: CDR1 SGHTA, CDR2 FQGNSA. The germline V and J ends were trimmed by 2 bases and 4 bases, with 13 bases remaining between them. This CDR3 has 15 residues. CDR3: CASSLSGRVADTQYF. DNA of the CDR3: TGTGCCAGCAGCTTATCAGGCAGGGTGGCAGATACGCAGTATTTT.

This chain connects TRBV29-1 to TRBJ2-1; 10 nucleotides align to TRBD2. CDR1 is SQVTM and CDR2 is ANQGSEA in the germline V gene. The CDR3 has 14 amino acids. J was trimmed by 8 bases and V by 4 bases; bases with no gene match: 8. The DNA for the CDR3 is TGCAGCGTTGCATCTAGCGGGAGTTGGGATGAGCAGTTCTTC. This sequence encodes CSVASSGSWDEQFF.

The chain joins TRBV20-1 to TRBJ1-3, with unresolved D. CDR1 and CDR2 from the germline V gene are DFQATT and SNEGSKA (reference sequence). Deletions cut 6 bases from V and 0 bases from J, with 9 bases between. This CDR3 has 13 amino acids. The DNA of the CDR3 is TGCAGTGCCGAACAGAGCTCTGGAAACACCATATATTTT. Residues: CSAEQSSGNTIYF.

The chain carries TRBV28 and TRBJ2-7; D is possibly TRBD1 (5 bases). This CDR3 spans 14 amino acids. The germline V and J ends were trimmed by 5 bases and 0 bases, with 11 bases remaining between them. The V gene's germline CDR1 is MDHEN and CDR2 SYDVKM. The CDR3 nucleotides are TGTGCCAGCAGTCGGACATTTAGCTCCTACGAGCAGTACTTC. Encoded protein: CASSRTFSSYEQYF.

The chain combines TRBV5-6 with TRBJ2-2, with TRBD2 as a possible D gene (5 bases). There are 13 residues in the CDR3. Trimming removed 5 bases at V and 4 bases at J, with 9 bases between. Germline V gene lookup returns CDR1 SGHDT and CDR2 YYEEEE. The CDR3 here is CASRRVFTGELFF. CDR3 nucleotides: TGTGCCAGCAGGCGGGTCTTCACCGGGGAGCTGTTTTTT.

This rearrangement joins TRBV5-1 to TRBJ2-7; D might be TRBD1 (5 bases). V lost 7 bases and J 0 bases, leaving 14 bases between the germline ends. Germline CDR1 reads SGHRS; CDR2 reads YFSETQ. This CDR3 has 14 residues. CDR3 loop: CASRSDTTSYEQYF. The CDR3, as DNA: TGCGCCAGCCGGTCGGACACGACCTCCTACGAGCAGTACTTC.

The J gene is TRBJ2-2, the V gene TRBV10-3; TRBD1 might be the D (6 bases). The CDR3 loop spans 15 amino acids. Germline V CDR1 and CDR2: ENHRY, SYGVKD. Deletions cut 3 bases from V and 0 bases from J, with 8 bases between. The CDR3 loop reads CAISDRDTNTGELFF. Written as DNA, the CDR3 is TGTGCCATCAGTGATCGGGACACGAACACCGGGGAGCTGTTTTTT.

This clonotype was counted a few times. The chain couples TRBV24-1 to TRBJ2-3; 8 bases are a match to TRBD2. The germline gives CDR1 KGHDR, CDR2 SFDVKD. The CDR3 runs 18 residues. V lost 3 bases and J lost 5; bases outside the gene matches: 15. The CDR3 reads CATSDPAPGTSEEDTQYF. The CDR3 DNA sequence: TGTGCCACCAGTGATCCGGCCCCAGGGACTAGTGAAGAAGATACGCAGTATTTT.

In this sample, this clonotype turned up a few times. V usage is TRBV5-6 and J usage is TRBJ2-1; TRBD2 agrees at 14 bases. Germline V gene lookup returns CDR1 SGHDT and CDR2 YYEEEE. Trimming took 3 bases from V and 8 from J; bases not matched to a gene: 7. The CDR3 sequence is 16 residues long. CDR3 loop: CASSSRTSGRFDEQFF. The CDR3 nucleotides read TGTGCCAGCAGCTCAAGGACTAGCGGGAGGTTCGATGAGCAGTTCTTC.

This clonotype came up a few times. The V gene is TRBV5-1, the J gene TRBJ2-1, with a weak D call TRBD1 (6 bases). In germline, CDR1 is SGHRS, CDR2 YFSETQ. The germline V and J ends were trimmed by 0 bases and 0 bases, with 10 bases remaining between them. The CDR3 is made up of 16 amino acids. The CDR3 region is CASSLEGRGSYNEQFF. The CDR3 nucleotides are TGCGCCAGCAGCTTGGAGGGCAGGGGCTCCTACAATGAGCAGTTCTTC. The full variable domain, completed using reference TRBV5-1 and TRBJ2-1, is KAGVTQTPRYLIKTRGQQVTLSCSPISGHRSVSWYQQTPGQGLQFLFEYFSETQRNKGNFPGRFSGRQFSNSRSEMNVSTLELGDSALYLCASSLEGRGSYNEQFFGPGTRLTVL.

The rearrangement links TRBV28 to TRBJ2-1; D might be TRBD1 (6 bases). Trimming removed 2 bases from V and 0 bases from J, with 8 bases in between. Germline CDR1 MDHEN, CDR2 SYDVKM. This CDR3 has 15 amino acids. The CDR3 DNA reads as TGTGCCAGCAGTTTAGGACAGATCTCCTACAATGAGCAGTTCTTC. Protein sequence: CASSLGQISYNEQFF. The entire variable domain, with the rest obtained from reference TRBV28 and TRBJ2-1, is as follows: DVKVTQSSRYLVKRTGEKVFLECVQDMDHENMFWYRQDPGLGLRLIYFSYDVKMKEKGDIPEGYSVSREKKERFSLILESASTNQTSMYLCASSLGQISYNEQFFGPGTRLTVL.

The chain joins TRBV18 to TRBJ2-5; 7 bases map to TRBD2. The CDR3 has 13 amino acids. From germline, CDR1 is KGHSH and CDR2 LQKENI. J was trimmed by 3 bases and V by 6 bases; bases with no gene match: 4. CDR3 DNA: TGTGCCAGCTCCCAAGGACTAGAAGAGACCCAGTACTTC. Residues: CASSQGLEETQYF.

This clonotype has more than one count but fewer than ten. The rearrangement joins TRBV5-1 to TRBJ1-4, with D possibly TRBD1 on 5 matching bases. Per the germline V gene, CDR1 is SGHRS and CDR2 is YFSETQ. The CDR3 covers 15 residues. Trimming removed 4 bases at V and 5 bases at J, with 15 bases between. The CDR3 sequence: CASSRTGERNEKLFF. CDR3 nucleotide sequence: TGCGCCAGCAGCCGGACGGGGGAGAGAAATGAAAAACTGTTTTTT.

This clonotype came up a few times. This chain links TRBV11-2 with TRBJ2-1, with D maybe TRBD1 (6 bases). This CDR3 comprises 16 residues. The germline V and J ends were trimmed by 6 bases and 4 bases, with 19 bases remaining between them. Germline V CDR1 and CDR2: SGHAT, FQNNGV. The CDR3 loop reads CASSLSPTGLYNEQFF. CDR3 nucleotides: TGTGCCAGCAGTCTCAGTCCTACAGGGCTTTACAATGAGCAGTTCTTC.

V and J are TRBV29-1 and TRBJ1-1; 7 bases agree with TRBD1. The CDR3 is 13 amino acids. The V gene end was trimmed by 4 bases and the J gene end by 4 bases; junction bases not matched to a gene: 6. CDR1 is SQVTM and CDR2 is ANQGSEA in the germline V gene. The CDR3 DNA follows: TGCAGCGTTGCGGGCAGGGGGGTCACTGAAGCTTTCTTT. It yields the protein CSVAGRGVTEAFF.

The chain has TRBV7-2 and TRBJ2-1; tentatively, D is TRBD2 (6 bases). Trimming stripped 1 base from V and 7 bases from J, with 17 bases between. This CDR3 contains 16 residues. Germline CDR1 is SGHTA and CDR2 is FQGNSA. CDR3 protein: CASSLESAGSGNEQFF. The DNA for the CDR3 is TGTGCCAGCAGCTTAGAGTCGGCGGGGAGTGGGAATGAGCAGTTCTTC.

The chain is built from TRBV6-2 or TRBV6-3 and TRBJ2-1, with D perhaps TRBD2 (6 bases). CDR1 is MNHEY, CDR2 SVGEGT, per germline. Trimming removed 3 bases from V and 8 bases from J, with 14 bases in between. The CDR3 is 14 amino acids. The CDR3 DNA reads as TGTGCCAGCAGTTATTTGGCGGGAAGACATGAGCAGTTCTTC. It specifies CASSYLAGRHEQFF.

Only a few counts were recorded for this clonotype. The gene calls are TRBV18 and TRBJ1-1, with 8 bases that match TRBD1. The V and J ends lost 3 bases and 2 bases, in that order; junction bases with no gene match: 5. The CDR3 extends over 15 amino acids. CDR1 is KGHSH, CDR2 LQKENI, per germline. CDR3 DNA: TGTGCCAGCTCACCGGGACAGGTAATTAACACTGAAGCTTTCTTT. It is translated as CASSPGQVINTEAFF.

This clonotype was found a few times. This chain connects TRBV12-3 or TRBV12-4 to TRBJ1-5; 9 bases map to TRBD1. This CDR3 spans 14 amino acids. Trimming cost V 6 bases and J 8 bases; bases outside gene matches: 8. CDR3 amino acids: CASRSTGGSEPQHF. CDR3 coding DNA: TGTGCCAGCAGGTCAACAGGGGGCAGCGAGCCCCAGCATTTT.

The CDR3 DNA follows: TGCAGCGTTGATATGGGGAACTATGGCTACACCTTC. Its translation is CSVDMGNYGYTF. The chain is built from TRBV29-1 and TRBJ1-2; D gene uncertain. The germline V gene has CDR1 SQVTM and CDR2 ANQGSEA. V lost 3 bases, J lost 2 bases, and 7 bases lay in between. The CDR3 contains 12 residues.

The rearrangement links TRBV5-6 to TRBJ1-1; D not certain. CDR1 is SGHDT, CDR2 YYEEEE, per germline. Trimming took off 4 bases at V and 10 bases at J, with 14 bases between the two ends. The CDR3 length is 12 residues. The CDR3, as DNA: TGTGCCAGCAGCCTCAGGAGTACTCGAGCTTTCTTT. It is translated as CASSLRSTRAFF.

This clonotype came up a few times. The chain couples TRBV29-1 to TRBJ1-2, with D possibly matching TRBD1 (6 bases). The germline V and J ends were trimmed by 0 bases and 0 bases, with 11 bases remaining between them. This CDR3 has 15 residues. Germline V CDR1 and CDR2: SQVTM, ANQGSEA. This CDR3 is CSVEDLPGANYGYTF. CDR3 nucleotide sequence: TGCAGCGTTGAAGATCTTCCAGGGGCTAACTATGGCTACACCTTC.

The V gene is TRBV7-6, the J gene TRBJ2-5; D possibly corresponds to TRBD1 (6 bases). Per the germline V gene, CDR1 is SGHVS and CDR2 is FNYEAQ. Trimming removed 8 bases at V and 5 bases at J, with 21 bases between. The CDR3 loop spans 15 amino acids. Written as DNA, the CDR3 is TGTGCCAGCGGGTCTGAGACAGGATTACGGGAGACCCAGTACTTC. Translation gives CASGSETGLRETQYF.

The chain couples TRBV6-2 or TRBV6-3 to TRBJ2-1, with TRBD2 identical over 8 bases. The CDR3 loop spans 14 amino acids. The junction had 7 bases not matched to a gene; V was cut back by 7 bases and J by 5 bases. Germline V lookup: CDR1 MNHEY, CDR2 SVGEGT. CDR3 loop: CASTGGGRHNEQFF. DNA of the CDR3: TGTGCCAGCACCGGGGGCGGGAGGCACAATGAGCAGTTCTTC.

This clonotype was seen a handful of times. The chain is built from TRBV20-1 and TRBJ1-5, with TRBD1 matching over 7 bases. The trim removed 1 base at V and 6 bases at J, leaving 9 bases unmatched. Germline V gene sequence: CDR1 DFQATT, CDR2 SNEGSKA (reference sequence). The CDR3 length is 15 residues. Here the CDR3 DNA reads TGCAGTGCTAGAGTAACCAGGGGGGTGAGTCAGCCCCAGCATTTT. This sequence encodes CSARVTRGVSQPQHF.